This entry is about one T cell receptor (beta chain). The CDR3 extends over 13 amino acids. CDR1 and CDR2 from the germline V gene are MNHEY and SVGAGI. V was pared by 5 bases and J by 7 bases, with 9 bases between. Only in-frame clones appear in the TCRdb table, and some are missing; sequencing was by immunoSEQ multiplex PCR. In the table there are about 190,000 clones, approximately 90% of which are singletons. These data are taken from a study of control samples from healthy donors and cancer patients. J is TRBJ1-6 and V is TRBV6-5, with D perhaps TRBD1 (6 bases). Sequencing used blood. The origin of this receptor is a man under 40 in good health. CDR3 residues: CASSTTGNSPLHF. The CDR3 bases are TGTGCCAGCAGTACCACAGGGAATTCACCCCTCCACTTT.